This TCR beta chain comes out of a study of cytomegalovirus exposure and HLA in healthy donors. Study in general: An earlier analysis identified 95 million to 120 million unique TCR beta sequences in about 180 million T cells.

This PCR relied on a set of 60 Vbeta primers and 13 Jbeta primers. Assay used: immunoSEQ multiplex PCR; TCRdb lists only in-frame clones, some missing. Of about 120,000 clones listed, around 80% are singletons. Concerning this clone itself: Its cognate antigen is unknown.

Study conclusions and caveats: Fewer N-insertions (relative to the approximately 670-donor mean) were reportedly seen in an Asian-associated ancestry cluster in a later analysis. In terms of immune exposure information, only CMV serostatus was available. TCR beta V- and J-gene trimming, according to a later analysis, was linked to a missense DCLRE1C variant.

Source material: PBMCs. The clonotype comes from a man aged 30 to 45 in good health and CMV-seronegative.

In DNA form, the CDR3 reads TGTGCCTGGAGTCTGCCCCGGGACAGGGGCTATAATTCACCCCTCCACTTT. This translates into CAWSLPRDRGYNSPLHF. This chain joins TRBV30 and TRBJ1-6; TRBD1 matches 10 bases. The CDR3 length is 17 residues. The J segment lost 3 bases and the V segment lost 2 bases, leaving 7 bases of the junction unmatched. Germline V gene sequence: CDR1 GTSNPN, CDR2 SVGIG (reference sequence).